This T cell receptor (beta chain) was identified during a study of early stage breast cancer tumors. As for the study in general: About 70% of the 16 invasive tumors were ER+, PR+ and HER2-. Invasive lobular carcinomas made up about 35% of the 12 ER+/PR+/HER2- tumors.

This CDR3 comprises 15 residues. From germline, CDR1 is ENHRY and CDR2 SYGVKD. V lost 8 bases, J lost 1 base, and 11 bases stayed unmatched. Study-level points and caveats: In about 85% of the 16 patients, blood comparison separated tumor from normal breast.

Each sample had two DNA replicates, 0.5 ug blood or roughly 1.4 ug tissue. TCRdb keeps only in-frame clones here, not all; method: immunoSEQ multiplex PCR. The table lists approximately 48,000 clones, 75% to 95% of them singletons. On this clone itself: The antigen is unknown.

The sequencing input was blood. This chain links TRBV10-3 with TRBJ2-7, with 7 bases identical to TRBD1. The sequence derives from a person aged 70 to 85 with breast cancer. This chain's CDR3 is CAISPRQGGSYEQYF. DNA for the CDR3: TGTGCCATCTCCCCCAGACAGGGTGGGTCCTACGAGCAGTACTTC.